This entry features one T cell receptor (beta chain) sequence. Its matching antigen is unknown. The sample comes from a study of vaccination effects on CD4 cells after COVID-19. Trimming left V 3 bases short and J 0 bases short, with 15 bases between. The germline CDR1 and CDR2 sequences are LNHDA and SQIVND (reference sequence). The CDR3 length is 18 residues. The ViraFEST assay expanded antigen-specific CD4+ T cells with viral peptide pools before sequencing. Isolating CD4+ T cells followed approximately nine days of culture. Nucleocapsid antibody tests were negative, and the vaccine recipients had no prior SARS-CoV-2 infection. Clones were sequenced by immunoSEQ multiplex PCR, and TCRdb holds only the in-frame ones, with some missing. The sample yields about 55,000 clones, roughly 70% seen once.

The clonotype comes from a human donor who received a COVID-19 vaccine. The chain links TRBV19 to TRBJ2-6; D might be TRBD2 (5 bases). The material sequenced was CD4+ T cells from PBMCs cultured with SARS-CoV-2 spike peptides, taken before COVID-19 vaccination. In DNA form, the CDR3 reads TGTGCCAGTAGTATGCGTCGAGGGTTGGGCTCTGGGGCCAACGTCCTGACTTTC. Translation: CASSMRRGLGSGANVLTF.